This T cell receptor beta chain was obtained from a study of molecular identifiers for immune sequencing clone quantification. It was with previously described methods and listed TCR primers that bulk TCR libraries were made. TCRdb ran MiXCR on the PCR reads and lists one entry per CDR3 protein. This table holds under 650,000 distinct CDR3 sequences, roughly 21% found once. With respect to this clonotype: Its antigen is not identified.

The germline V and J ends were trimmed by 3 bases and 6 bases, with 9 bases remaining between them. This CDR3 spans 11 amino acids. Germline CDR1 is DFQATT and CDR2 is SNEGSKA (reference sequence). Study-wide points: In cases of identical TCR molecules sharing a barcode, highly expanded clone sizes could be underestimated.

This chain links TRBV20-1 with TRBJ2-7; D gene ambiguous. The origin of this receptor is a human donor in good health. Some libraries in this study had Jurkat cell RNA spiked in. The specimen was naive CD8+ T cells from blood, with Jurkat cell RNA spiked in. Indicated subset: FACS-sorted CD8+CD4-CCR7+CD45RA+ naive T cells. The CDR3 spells CSASKNLEQYF. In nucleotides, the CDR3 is TGCAGTGCTAGTAAGAACCTCGAGCAGTACTTC.